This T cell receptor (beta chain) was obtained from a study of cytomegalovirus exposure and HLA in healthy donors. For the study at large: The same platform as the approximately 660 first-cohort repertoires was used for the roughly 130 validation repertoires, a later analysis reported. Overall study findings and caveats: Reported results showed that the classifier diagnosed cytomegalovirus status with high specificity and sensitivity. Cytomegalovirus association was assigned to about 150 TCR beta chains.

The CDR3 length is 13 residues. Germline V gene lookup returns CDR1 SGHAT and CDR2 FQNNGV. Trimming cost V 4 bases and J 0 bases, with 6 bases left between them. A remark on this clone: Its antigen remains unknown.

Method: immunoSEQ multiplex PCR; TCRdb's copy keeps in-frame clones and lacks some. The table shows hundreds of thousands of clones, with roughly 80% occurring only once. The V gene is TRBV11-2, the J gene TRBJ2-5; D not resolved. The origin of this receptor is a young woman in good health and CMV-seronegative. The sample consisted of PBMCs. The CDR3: CASSSWNQETQYF. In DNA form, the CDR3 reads TGTGCCAGCAGCTCGTGGAACCAAGAGACCCAGTACTTC.